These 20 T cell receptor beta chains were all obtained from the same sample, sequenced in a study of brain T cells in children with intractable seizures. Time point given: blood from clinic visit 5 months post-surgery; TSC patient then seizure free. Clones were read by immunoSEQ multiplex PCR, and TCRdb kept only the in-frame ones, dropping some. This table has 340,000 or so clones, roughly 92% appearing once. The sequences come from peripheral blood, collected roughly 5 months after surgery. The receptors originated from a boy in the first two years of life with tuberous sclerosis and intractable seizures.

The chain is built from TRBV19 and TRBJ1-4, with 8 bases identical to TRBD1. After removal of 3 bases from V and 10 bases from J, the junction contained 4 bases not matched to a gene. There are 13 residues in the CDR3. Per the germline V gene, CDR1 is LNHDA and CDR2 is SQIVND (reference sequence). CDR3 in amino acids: CASSIQGARKLFF. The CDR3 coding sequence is TGTGCCAGTAGTATCCAGGGGGCGAGAAAACTGTTTTTT.

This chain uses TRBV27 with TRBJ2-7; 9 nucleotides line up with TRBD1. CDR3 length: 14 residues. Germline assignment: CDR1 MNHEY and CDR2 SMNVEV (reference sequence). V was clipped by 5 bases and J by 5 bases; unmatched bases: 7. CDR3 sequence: CASSKGQGNHEQYF. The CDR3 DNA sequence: TGTGCCAGCAGTAAGGGACAGGGTAACCACGAGCAGTACTTC.

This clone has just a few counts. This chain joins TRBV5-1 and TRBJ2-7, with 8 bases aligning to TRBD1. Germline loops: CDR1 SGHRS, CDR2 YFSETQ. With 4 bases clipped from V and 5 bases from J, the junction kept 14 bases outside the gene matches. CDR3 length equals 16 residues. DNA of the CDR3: TGCGCCAGCAGCCCTGGCGCGACAGGGGTTCGCGACGAGCAGTACTTC. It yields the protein CASSPGATGVRDEQYF.

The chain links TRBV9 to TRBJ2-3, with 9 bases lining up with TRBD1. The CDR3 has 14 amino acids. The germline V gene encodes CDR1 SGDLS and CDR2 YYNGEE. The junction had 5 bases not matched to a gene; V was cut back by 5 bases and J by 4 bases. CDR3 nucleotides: TGTGCCAGCAGTTTACAGGGGGCCCCAGATACGCAGTATTTT. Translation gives CASSLQGAPDTQYF.

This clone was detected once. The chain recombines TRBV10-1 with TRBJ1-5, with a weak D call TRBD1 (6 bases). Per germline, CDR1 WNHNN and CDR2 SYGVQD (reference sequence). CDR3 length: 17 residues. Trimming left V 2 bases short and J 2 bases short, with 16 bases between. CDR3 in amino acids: CASSEVNRANGNQPQHF. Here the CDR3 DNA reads TGCGCCAGCAGTGAGGTCAACAGGGCTAATGGCAATCAGCCCCAGCATTTT.

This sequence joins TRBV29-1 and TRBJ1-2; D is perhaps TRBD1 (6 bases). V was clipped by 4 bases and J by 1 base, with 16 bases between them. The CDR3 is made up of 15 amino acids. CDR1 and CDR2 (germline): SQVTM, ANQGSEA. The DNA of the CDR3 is TGCAGCGTTGTAACAGGGCGGGATTTTAACTATGGCTACACCTTC. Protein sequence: CSVVTGRDFNYGYTF.

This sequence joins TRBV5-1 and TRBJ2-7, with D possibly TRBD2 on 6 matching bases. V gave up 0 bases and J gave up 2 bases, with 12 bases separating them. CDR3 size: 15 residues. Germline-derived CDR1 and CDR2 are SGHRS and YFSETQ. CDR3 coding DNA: TGCGCCAGCAGCTTGGTTCGCGGGATGGCCTACGAGCAGTACTTC. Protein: CASSLVRGMAYEQYF. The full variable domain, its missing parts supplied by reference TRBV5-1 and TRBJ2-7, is KAGVTQTPRYLIKTRGQQVTLSCSPISGHRSVSWYQQTPGQGLQFLFEYFSETQRNKGNFPGRFSGRQFSNSRSEMNVSTLELGDSALYLCASSLVRGMAYEQYFGPGTRLTVT.

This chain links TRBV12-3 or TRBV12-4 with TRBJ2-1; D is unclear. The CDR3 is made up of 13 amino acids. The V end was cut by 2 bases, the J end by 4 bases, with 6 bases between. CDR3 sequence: CASSLTGYNEQFF. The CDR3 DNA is TGTGCCAGCAGTTTAACTGGTTACAATGAGCAGTTCTTC.

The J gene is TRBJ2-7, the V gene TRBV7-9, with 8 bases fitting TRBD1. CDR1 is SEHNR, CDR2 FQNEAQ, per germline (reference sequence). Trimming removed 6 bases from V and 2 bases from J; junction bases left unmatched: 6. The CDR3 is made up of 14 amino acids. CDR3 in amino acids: CASRSGTGAYEQYF. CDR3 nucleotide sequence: TGTGCCAGCAGGTCCGGGACAGGAGCCTACGAGCAGTACTTC.

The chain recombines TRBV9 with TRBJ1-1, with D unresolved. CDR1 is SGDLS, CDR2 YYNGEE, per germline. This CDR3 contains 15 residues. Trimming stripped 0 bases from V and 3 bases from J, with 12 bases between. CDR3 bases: TGTGCCAGCAGCGTAGTCCCGGGTTTGTACACTGAAGCTTTCTTT. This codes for CASSVVPGLYTEAFF.

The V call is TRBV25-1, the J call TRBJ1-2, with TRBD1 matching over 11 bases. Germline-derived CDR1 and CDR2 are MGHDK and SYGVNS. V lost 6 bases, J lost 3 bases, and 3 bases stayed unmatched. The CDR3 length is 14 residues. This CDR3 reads CASRRTGGHYGYTF. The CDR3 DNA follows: TGTGCCAGCAGGAGGACAGGGGGCCACTATGGCTACACCTTC.

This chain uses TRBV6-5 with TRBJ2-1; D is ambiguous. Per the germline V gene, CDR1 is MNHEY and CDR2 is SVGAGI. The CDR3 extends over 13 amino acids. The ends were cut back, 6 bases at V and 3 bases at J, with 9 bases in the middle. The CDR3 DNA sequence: TGTGCCAGCAGGACTCGACTCTACAATGAGCAGTTCTTC. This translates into CASRTRLYNEQFF.

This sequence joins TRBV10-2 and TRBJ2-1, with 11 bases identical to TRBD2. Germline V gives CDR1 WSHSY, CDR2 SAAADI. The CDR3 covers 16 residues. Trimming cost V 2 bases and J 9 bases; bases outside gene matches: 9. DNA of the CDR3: TGCGCCAGCAGTGAGATCGATAGCGGGAGGGCCGGTGAGCAGTTCTTC. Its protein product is CASSEIDSGRAGEQFF.

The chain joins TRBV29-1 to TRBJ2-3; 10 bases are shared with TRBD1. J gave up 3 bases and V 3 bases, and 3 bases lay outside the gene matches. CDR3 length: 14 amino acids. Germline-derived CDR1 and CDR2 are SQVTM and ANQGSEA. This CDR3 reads CSVDGTGETDTQYF. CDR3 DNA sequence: TGCAGCGTTGACGGGACAGGGGAAACAGATACGCAGTATTTT.

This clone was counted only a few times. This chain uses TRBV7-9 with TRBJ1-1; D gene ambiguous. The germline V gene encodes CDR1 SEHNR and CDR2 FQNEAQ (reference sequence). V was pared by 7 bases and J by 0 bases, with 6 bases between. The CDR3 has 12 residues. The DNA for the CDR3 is TGTGCCAGCAACGGTCTGAACACTGAAGCTTTCTTT. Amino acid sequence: CASNGLNTEAFF.

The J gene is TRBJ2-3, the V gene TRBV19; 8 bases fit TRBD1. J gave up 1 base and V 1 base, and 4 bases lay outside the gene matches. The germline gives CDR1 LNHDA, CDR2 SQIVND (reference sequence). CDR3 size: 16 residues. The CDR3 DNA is TGTGCCAGTAGTATAGTTTTACAGGGGGGCACAGATACGCAGTATTTT. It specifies CASSIVLQGGTDTQYF. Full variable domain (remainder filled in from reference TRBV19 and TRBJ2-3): DGGITQSPKYLFRKEGQNVTLSCEQNLNHDAMYWYRQDPGQGLRLIYYSQIVNDFQKGDIAEGYSVSREKKESFPLTVTSAQKNPTAFYLCASSIVLQGGTDTQYFGPGTRLTVL.

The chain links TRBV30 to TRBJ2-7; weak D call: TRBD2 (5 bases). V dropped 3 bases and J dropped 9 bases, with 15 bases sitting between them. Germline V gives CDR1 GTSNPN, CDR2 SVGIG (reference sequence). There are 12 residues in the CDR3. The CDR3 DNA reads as TGTGCCTGGAGAGGAGACGGGGTTTGGCAGTACTTC. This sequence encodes CAWRGDGVWQYF.

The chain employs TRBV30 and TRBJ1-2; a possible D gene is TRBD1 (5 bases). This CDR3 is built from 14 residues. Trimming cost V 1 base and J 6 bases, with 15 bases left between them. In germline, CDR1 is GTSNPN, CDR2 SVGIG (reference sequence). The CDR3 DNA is TGTGCCTGGAGTGAGGGACCATTTAAGGATGGCTACACCTTC. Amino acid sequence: CAWSEGPFKDGYTF.

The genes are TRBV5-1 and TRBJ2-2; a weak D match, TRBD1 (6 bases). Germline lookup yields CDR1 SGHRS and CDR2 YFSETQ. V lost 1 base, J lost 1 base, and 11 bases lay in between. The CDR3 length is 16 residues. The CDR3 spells CASSLFGQLNTGELFF. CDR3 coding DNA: TGCGCCAGCAGCTTGTTCGGACAGCTGAACACCGGGGAGCTGTTTTTT.

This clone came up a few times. CDR3 sequence: CASSDGGLDQPQHF. The CDR3 DNA is TGTGCCAGCAGTGACGGGGGGCTCGATCAGCCCCAGCATTTT. The chain recombines TRBV2 with TRBJ1-5, with D perhaps TRBD1 (6 bases). The CDR3 contains 14 residues. Trimming removed 3 bases at V and 5 bases at J, with 11 bases between. Germline CDR1 reads SNHLY; CDR2 reads FYNNEI.